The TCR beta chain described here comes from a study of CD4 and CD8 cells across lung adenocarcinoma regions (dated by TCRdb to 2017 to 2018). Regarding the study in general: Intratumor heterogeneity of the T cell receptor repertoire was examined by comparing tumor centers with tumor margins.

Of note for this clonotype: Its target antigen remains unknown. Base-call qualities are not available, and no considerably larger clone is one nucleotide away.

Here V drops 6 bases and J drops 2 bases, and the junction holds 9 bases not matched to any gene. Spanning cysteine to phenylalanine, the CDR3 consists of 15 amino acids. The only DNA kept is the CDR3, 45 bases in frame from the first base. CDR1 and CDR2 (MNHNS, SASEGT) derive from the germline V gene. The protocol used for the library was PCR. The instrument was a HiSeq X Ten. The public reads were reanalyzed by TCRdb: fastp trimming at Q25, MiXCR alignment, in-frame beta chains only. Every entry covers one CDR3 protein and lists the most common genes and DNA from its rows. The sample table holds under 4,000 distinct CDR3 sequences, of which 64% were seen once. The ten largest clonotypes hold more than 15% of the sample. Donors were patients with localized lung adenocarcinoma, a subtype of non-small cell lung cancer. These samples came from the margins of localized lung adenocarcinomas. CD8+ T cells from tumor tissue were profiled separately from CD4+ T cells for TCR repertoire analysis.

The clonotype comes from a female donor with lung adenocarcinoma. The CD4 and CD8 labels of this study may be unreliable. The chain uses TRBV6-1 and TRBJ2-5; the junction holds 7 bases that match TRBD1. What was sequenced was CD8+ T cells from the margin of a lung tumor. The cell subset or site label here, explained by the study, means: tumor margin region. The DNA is TGTGCCAGCAGACGAGACAGGGTGGGGCAAGAGACCCAGTACTTC. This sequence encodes CASRRDRVGQETQYF.